The 32 T cell receptor beta chains in this list originate from one sample, sequenced in a study of regulatory T cells in long-lasting Graves disease. iRepertoire HTBI primers and Arm-PCR of CDR3 regions built TCR beta libraries. MiXCR was run by TCRdb on the multiplex PCR reads, yielding one entry per CDR3 protein. The data contain approximately 400,000 distinct CDR3 sequences, about 10% of them singletons. Noted time point: newly diagnosed GD, antithyroid drugs for less than 3 months. Extracted RNA from PBMCs served as the source of the TCR library. The same specimen was also included in a second study, on T cells in Graves' hyperthyroidism and ophthalmopathy.

The sample here was peripheral blood mononuclear cells (PBMCs), taken at new diagnosis, from a patient treated with antithyroid drugs. These receptors were collected from a woman aged 18-29 years with Graves disease.

This clonotype came up many times. This chain uses TRBV28 with TRBJ2-3; D unclear. V lost 4 bases and J lost 6, with 2 bases in between. From germline, CDR1 is MDHEN and CDR2 SYDVKM. The CDR3 length is 10 residues. The CDR3 here is CASSSDTQYF. In DNA form, the CDR3 reads TGTGCCAGCAGTTCGGATACGCAGTATTTT. Full variable domain (rest looked up from reference TRBV28 and TRBJ2-3): DVKVTQSSRYLVKRTGEKVFLECVQDMDHENMFWYRQDPGLGLRLIYFSYDVKMKEKGDIPEGYSVSREKKERFSLILESASTNQTSMYLCASSSDTQYFGPGTRLTVL.

This clonotype has just a few counts. The chain joins TRBV14 to TRBJ1-2; D is perhaps TRBD1 (6 bases). The CDR3 spans 14 residues. The germline V and J ends were trimmed by 4 bases and 3 bases, with 12 bases remaining between them. Germline V gene sequence: CDR1 SGHDN, CDR2 FVKESK. The CDR3 DNA sequence: TGTGCCAGCAGCCCCACGACAGGATACTATGGCTACACCTTC. Protein: CASSPTTGYYGYTF.

There are many counts of this clonotype. This rearrangement joins TRBV7-2 to TRBJ1-1; no firm D call. Trimming stripped 4 bases from V and 11 bases from J, with 14 bases between. This CDR3 region has 12 residues. CDR1 and CDR2 (germline): SGHTA, FQGNSA. The chain's CDR3 is CASSSKKFPAFF. In nucleotides, the CDR3 is TGTGCCAGCAGCTCTAAGAAGTTCCCGGCTTTCTTT.

V and J are TRBV7-2 and TRBJ2-2; D unresolved. Trimming took off 2 bases at V and 2 bases at J, with 3 bases between the two ends. The CDR3 sequence is 13 residues long. Germline assignment: CDR1 SGHTA and CDR2 FQGNSA. The CDR3 sequence: CASSLFNTGELFF. DNA of the CDR3: TGTGCCAGCAGCTTATTTAACACCGGGGAGCTGTTTTTT.

This clonotype was seen a handful of times. The chain recombines TRBV7-9 with TRBJ2-1, with D perhaps TRBD2 (6 bases). The CDR3 totals 14 residues. V was pared by 5 bases and J by 9 bases, with 17 bases between. Germline V CDR1 and CDR2: SEHNR, FQNEAQ (reference sequence). The CDR3 DNA reads as TGTGCCAGCAGCCTCGGGACTCCATATAGTGAGCAGTTCTTC. Amino acids: CASSLGTPYSEQFF.

This clonotype was seen many times. This chain joins TRBV7-8 and TRBJ1-5; TRBD1 aligns across 12 bases. Trimming removed 2 bases from V and 6 bases from J; junction bases left unmatched: 14. CDR1 and CDR2 from the germline V gene are SGHVS and FQNEAQ. This CDR3 region has 19 residues. CDR3 protein: CASSLRSVSGQGAFQPQHF. In DNA, the CDR3 is TGTGCCAGCAGCTTACGTTCTGTATCGGGACAGGGGGCCTTTCAGCCCCAGCATTTT.

This clonotype was observed at least ten times. The J gene is TRBJ1-1, the V gene TRBV20-1; D is unclear. The V gene's germline CDR1 is DFQATT and CDR2 SNEGSKA (reference sequence). V was cut by 6 bases and J by 2 bases, with 10 bases left in between. The CDR3 is 12 amino acids. CDR3 bases: TGCAGTGCCCAGACAAGAAACACTGAAGCTTTCTTT. Protein: CSAQTRNTEAFF.

For this clonotype: Possible read error: a much larger clone is one base away. The chain has TRBV12-3 or TRBV12-4 and TRBJ2-2; the D is unclear. This CDR3 is built from 12 residues. Trimming stripped 10 bases from V and 4 bases from J, with 10 bases between. As DNA, the CDR3 is TGTGCCACTGATCTCATCACCGGGGAGCTGTTTTTT. This encodes CATDLITGELFF.

This clonotype was seen repeatedly, ten times or more. J is TRBJ1-4 and V is TRBV13; no clear D. The germline V gene has CDR1 PRHDT and CDR2 FYEKMQ (reference sequence). V lost 5 bases, J lost 4 bases, and 11 bases lay in between. This CDR3 spans 14 amino acids. CDR3 region: CASSVSGNNEKLFF. The CDR3 region has the DNA TGTGCCAGCAGCGTATCGGGGAATAATGAAAAACTGTTTTTT.

This clonotype was seen at least ten times. CDR3 sequence reads: CSARDLRDKYSPLHF. CDR3 DNA: TGCAGTGCTAGAGACCTTCGGGACAAGTACTCACCCCTCCACTTT. The V gene is TRBV20-1, the J gene TRBJ1-6; TRBD1 might be the D (6 bases). This CDR3 has 15 residues. CDR1 is DFQATT, CDR2 SNEGSKA, per germline (reference sequence). V lost 0 bases to trimming and J lost 10 bases, with 16 bases between them.

About this clonotype itself: A read error may explain this, as a much larger clone is one base away. The gene calls are TRBV7-2 and TRBJ1-5, with D tentatively TRBD1 (6 bases). Germline values: CDR1 SGHTA, CDR2 FQGNSA. The CDR3 extends over 15 amino acids. This chain's CDR3 is CASSTDRYSNQPQQF. The CDR3 nucleotides read TGTGCCAGCAGCACGGACAGATATAGCAATCAGCCCCAGCAATTT.

The sample holds many counts of this clonotype. This chain uses TRBV20-1 with TRBJ2-3, with D possibly TRBD2 on 6 matching bases. Germline V gives CDR1 DFQATT, CDR2 SNEGSKA (reference sequence). V was shortened by 3 bases and J by 3 bases, with 19 bases between the two germline ends. The CDR3 has 16 amino acids. CDR3 amino acids: CSASIPKLRGTDTQYF. CDR3 coding DNA: TGCAGTGCTAGCATCCCTAAGCTACGGGGGACAGATACGCAGTATTTT.

On this clonotype itself: This may be a read error, as it is one base from a much larger clone. V is TRBV5-8 and J is TRBJ2-1; possible D gene TRBD2, 5 bases. The CDR3 has 15 amino acids. The ends were cut back, 0 bases at V and 10 bases at J, with 17 bases in the middle. Germline V lookup: CDR1 SGHTS, CDR2 YDEGEE. CDR3 amino acids: CASSLVSGGLWEQFF. Here the CDR3 DNA reads TGTGCCAGCAGCTTGGTGTCTGGCGGGCTCTGGGAGCAGTTCTTC.

Ten or more counts support this clonotype. The chain couples TRBV12-3 or TRBV12-4 to TRBJ1-5; possible D gene TRBD1, 6 bases. V shed 1 base and J shed 2 bases, with 15 bases lying between them. The CDR3 has 17 amino acids. CDR3 loop: CASSLGGQGKGNQPQHF. CDR3 sequence (DNA): TGTGCCAGCAGTTTAGGGGGGCAGGGGAAGGGCAATCAGCCCCAGCATTTT.

The V and J genes are TRBV15 and TRBJ2-2, with 7 positions matching TRBD2. The CDR3 totals 15 residues. V shed 8 bases, J shed 0 bases, and the junction held 6 bases outside the gene matches. Germline lookup yields CDR1 LNHNV and CDR2 YYDKDF (reference sequence). CDR3 region: CATPTGGPNTGELFF. The CDR3 nucleotides read TGTGCCACCCCAACGGGGGGTCCGAACACCGGGGAGCTGTTTTTT.

This clonotype showed up many times. The gene calls are TRBV6-1 and TRBJ1-1, with D perhaps matching TRBD1 (6 bases). Trimming pared 5 bases from V and 4 bases from J, leaving 14 bases between. The CDR3 loop spans 14 amino acids. CDR1 MNHNS and CDR2 SASEGT come from the germline V gene. CDR3 DNA: TGTGCCAGCAGTACCGAGGACAGCCTCACTGAAGCTTTCTTT. As protein: CASSTEDSLTEAFF.

This clonotype was detected ten times or more. The CDR3 region is CASSAGNSLGGYEQYF. The CDR3 DNA reads as TGTGCCAGCTCGGCCGGAAATAGCCTCGGAGGATACGAGCAGTACTTC. This chain links TRBV18 with TRBJ2-7; D perhaps matches TRBD2 (5 bases). Trimming shortened V by 6 bases and J by 4 bases, and 22 bases separated the two germline ends. The CDR3 totals 16 residues. CDR1 is KGHSH and CDR2 is LQKENI in the germline V gene.

Ten or more counts support this clonotype. This CDR3 reads CASSSLDSYEQYF. The CDR3 bases are TGTGCCAGCAGCTCCTTGGACAGCTACGAGCAGTACTTC. The chain combines TRBV7-6 with TRBJ2-7, with a possible D match to TRBD1 (6 bases). V lost 4 bases to trimming and J lost 3 bases, with 10 bases between them. The germline gives CDR1 SGHVS, CDR2 FNYEAQ. The CDR3 runs to 13 residues. Together with reference TRBV7-6 and TRBJ2-7, the CDR3 gives the full variable domain: GAGVSQSPRYKVTKRGQDVALRCDPISGHVSLYWYRQALGQGPEFLTYFNYEAQQDKSGLPNDRFSAERPEGSISTLTIQRTEQRDSAMYRCASSSLDSYEQYFGPGTRLTVT.

The V gene is TRBV7-6, the J gene TRBJ2-5, with D perhaps matching TRBD1 or TRBD2 (5 bases each). The germline CDR1 and CDR2 sequences are SGHVS and FNYEAQ. V lost 0 bases, J lost 1 base, and 9 bases lay in between. This CDR3 is built from 15 residues. CDR3 residues: CASSLAVGPQETQYF. The CDR3 nucleotides are TGTGCCAGCAGCTTAGCCGTGGGACCCCAAGAGACCCAGTACTTC.

The chain employs TRBV20-1 and TRBJ1-5; D remains unclear. Germline CDR1 reads DFQATT; CDR2 reads SNEGSKA (reference sequence). The CDR3 is 12 amino acids. Trimming removed 5 bases from V and 5 bases from J, with 10 bases in between. This CDR3 reads CSARLSDQPQHF. CDR3 nucleotides: TGCAGTGCTCGGTTATCGGATCAGCCCCAGCATTTT.

The V gene is TRBV20-1, the J gene TRBJ2-3, with 8 bases that match TRBD2. Germline V CDR1 and CDR2: DFQATT, SNEGSKA (reference sequence). The CDR3 has 16 amino acids. Trimming at V came to 2 bases and at J to 2 bases, leaving 9 bases not matched to a gene. The CDR3 DNA is TGCAGTGCTAGATCAGCCGGGACTAGTGTCACAGATACGCAGTATTTT. It translates to CSARSAGTSVTDTQYF.

This clonotype occurred many times. The CDR3, as DNA: TGTGCCAGCAGGACCGACAGGCCCAATGAGCAGTTCTTC. It translates to CASRTDRPNEQFF. The chain combines TRBV28 with TRBJ2-1, with D possibly matching TRBD1 (6 bases). CDR3 length: 13 residues. V lost 6 bases, J lost 6 bases, and 12 bases lay in between. The germline V gene has CDR1 MDHEN and CDR2 SYDVKM.

Many counts were recorded for this clonotype. The chain carries TRBV11-2 and TRBJ2-3, with 10 bases that match TRBD1. This CDR3 is 16 amino acids long. J was trimmed by 5 bases and V by 5 bases; bases with no gene match: 10. Germline CDR1 reads SGHAT; CDR2 reads FQNNGV. CDR3 sequence reads: CASSLRTGGKLDTQYF. The DNA of the CDR3 is TGTGCCAGCAGCCTCCGGACAGGGGGTAAATTAGATACGCAGTATTTT.

This clonotype was seen at least ten times. This chain connects TRBV6-2 or TRBV6-3 to TRBJ2-4; 8 bases agree with TRBD2. The length of the CDR3 is 15 residues. V lost 2 bases, J lost 10 bases, and 10 bases stayed unmatched. The germline V gene has CDR1 MNHEY and CDR2 SVGEGT. The CDR3 region has the DNA TGTGCCAGCAGTTACCCATCCGGGACTAGAGGAATTCAGTACTTC. It codes for CASSYPSGTRGIQYF.

There are a few counts of this clonotype. V is TRBV24-1 and J is TRBJ2-1; D unresolved. V was clipped by 4 bases and J by 0 bases, with 6 bases between them. In germline, CDR1 is KGHDR, CDR2 SFDVKD. The CDR3 has 14 residues. The CDR3 DNA sequence: TGTGCCACCAGTGACGCGAGCTCCTACAATGAGCAGTTCTTC. Translating it yields CATSDASSYNEQFF.

This clonotype has ten or more counts. The V and J genes are TRBV30 and TRBJ1-2, with D hard to call. The CDR3 loop spans 16 amino acids. CDR1 and CDR2 (germline): GTSNPN, SVGIG (reference sequence). The V gene lost 6 bases and the J gene lost 6 bases, with 26 bases spanning the gap. Here the CDR3 DNA reads TGTGCCTGTCGAGGGAGACGGCTCATTGGAGGCCATGGCTACACCTTC. This translates into CACRGRRLIGGHGYTF.

This clonotype was counted at least ten times. The J gene is TRBJ1-6, the V gene TRBV20-1; 8 bases map to TRBD1. Germline V gene sequence: CDR1 DFQATT, CDR2 SNEGSKA (reference sequence). This CDR3 is built from 14 residues. V dropped 5 bases and J dropped 7; count of bases not matched to a gene: 7. The CDR3 here is CSAWPGQVNSPLHF. The DNA for the CDR3 is TGCAGTGCTTGGCCGGGACAGGTGAATTCACCCCTCCACTTT.

This clonotype was found many times. V and J are TRBV7-2 and TRBJ2-5, with unresolved D. V was cut by 3 bases and J by 5 bases, with 7 bases left in between. Germline loops: CDR1 SGHTA, CDR2 FQGNSA. The CDR3 consists of 12 residues. CDR3: CASSFPDETQYF. CDR3 in DNA: TGTGCCAGCAGCTTCCCCGACGAGACCCAGTACTTC.

This chain links TRBV7-9 with TRBJ2-2; TRBD1 matches at 7 bases. The CDR3 is 16 amino acids. The germline V gene encodes CDR1 SEHNR and CDR2 FQNEAQ (reference sequence). The V segment lost 4 bases and the J segment 1 base; nucleotides outside the gene matches: 6. For the CDR3, the DNA is TGTGCCAGCAGCTCTTCCCGGGACAGGAACACCGGGGAGCTGTTTTTT. Translated, it gives CASSSSRDRNTGELFF. Full variable domain (rest looked up from reference TRBV7-9 and TRBJ2-2): DTGVSQNPRHKITKRGQNVTFRCDPISEHNRLYWYRQTLGQGPEFLTYFQNEAQLEKSRLLSDRFSAERPKGSFSTLEIQRTEQGDSAMYLCASSSSRDRNTGELFFGEGSRLTVL.

This clonotype was observed at least ten times. This sequence joins TRBV24-1 and TRBJ2-5; 8 nucleotides agree with TRBD1. The ends lost 4 bases at V and 5 bases at J; junction bases unmatched: 8. The V gene's germline CDR1 is KGHDR and CDR2 SFDVKD. This CDR3 is 15 amino acids long. CDR3 in amino acids: CATSESGQGAETQYF. As DNA, the CDR3 is TGTGCCACCAGTGAGTCCGGACAGGGTGCGGAGACCCAGTACTTC.

This clonotype appeared many times. CDR3 protein: CASSYRSQYEQYF. The CDR3, as DNA: TGTGCCAGCAGTTACAGGAGCCAATACGAGCAGTACTTC. This sequence joins TRBV6-2 or TRBV6-3 and TRBJ2-7; D gene uncertain. CDR3 length equals 13 residues. V was clipped by 2 bases and J by 4 bases, with 9 bases between them. Germline V gene lookup returns CDR1 MNHEY and CDR2 SVGEGT.

The table lists this clonotype with many counts. This rearrangement joins TRBV4-1 to TRBJ2-7, with D tentatively TRBD2 (5 bases). Germline V gene lookup returns CDR1 MGHRA and CDR2 YSYEKL. With 1 base removed from V and 1 base from J, the gap between germline ends came to 17 bases. The CDR3 is 17 residues long. The CDR3 reads CASSQGQELADSYEQYF. The CDR3 region has the DNA TGCGCCAGCAGCCAAGGTCAAGAGCTAGCCGATTCCTACGAGCAGTACTTC.